Listed here are 13 T cell receptor beta chains from one sample, sequenced in a study of OX40 agonist ivuxolimab in advanced cancers. Data came from immunoSEQ multiplex PCR; TCRdb stores just in-frame clones and leaves some out. The sample holds tens of thousands of clones; approximately 91% are singletons and the top ten take 15% to 20%. The material was CD4+ or CD8+ T cells sorted from blood, obtained in a trial of the OX40 agonist ivuxolimab. The receptors were gathered from an adult with an advanced solid tumor such as melanoma, head and neck, liver or kidney cancer.

The chain has TRBV4-2 and TRBJ2-7; TRBD2 might be the D (5 bases). V was shortened by 0 bases and J by 0 bases, with 9 bases between the two germline ends. Germline lookup yields CDR1 LGHNA and CDR2 YNFKEQ. The length of the CDR3 is 15 residues. CDR3 bases: TGTGCCAGCAGCCAAGATGGGAGCAACTCCTACGAGCAGTACTTC. This translates into CASSQDGSNSYEQYF.

The V call is TRBV10-3, the J call TRBJ2-5; 10 positions agree with TRBD1. Germline V CDR1 and CDR2: ENHRY, SYGVKD. CDR3 length: 16 amino acids. The trim removed 3 bases at V and 11 bases at J, leaving 15 bases unmatched. In DNA, the CDR3 is TGTGCCATCAGTGACCCCTCCGGGACAGGGGTCGAGGAGCAGTACTTC. It yields the protein CAISDPSGTGVEEQYF.

The chain has TRBV28 and TRBJ2-3; the D gene is possibly TRBD2 (7 bases). With 6 bases removed from V and 1 base from J, the gap between germline ends came to 20 bases. CDR3 length: 17 residues. Germline V gives CDR1 MDHEN, CDR2 SYDVKM. In DNA form, the CDR3 reads TGTGCCAGCAGAGTATACGAGGGGGGGCCTGGCACAGATACGCAGTATTTT. It yields the protein CASRVYEGGPGTDTQYF.

The chain joins TRBV5-1 to TRBJ1-3; maybe TRBD1 (6 bases). V was trimmed by 2 bases and J by 4 bases, leaving 13 bases between them. The germline gives CDR1 SGHRS, CDR2 YFSETQ. The CDR3 runs 15 residues. The CDR3 DNA is TGCGCCAGCAGCTTACCAGGTAGGGGGGGAAACACCATATATTTT. This translates into CASSLPGRGGNTIYF.

This rearrangement joins TRBV11-2 to TRBJ2-1, with TRBD2 identical over 12 bases. There are 16 residues in the CDR3. CDR1 is SGHAT and CDR2 is FQNNGV in the germline V gene. V lost 9 bases and J lost 4; bases outside the gene matches: 10. The CDR3 nucleotides are TGTGCCAGTAGACTAGCGGGAGAGTTACGGTACAATGAGCAGTTCTTC. It is translated as CASRLAGELRYNEQFF.

The chain uses TRBV4-2 and TRBJ2-5, with D perhaps matching TRBD1 or TRBD2 (6 bases each). V lost 0 bases and J 4 bases, leaving 15 bases between the germline ends. From germline, CDR1 is LGHNA and CDR2 YNFKEQ. CDR3 length: 16 amino acids. The DNA of the CDR3 is TGTGCCAGCAGCCAAGATGACGCCAGGGGAGGAGAGACCCAGTACTTC. Residues: CASSQDDARGGETQYF.

In its sample, this clone was seen a few times. The chain has TRBV25-1 and TRBJ2-7; TRBD2 might be the D (7 bases). The CDR3 has 13 residues. Trimming shortened V by 6 bases and J by 3 bases, and 12 bases separated the two germline ends. CDR1 and CDR2 (germline): MGHDK, SYGVNS. This CDR3 reads CASRRGGDYEQYF. CDR3 DNA sequence: TGTGCCAGCAGAAGGGGGGGTGACTACGAGCAGTACTTC.

This chain joins TRBV19 and TRBJ1-1; 10 bases agree with TRBD1. CDR1 and CDR2 (germline): LNHDA, SQIVND (reference sequence). Unmatched junction bases numbered 8, after V lost 7 bases and J lost 0 bases. CDR3 length: 16 residues. CDR3 loop: CASIKDRGGMNTEAFF. CDR3 sequence (DNA): TGTGCCAGTATCAAGGACAGGGGGGGTATGAACACTGAAGCTTTCTTT.

The chain combines TRBV7-6 with TRBJ2-1; TRBD2 matches at 7 bases. In germline, CDR1 is SGHVS, CDR2 FNYEAQ. CDR3 length equals 16 residues. J gave up 5 bases and V 6 bases, and 13 bases lay outside the gene matches. CDR3 sequence: CASSTALAGDHNEQFF. In DNA form, the CDR3 reads TGTGCCAGCAGTACGGCTCTCGCGGGAGATCACAATGAGCAGTTCTTC.

The V gene is TRBV2, the J gene TRBJ2-1; D remains unclear. V was shortened by 4 bases and J by 0 bases, with 10 bases between the two germline ends. Germline CDR1 and CDR2: SNHLY and FYNNEI. CDR3 size: 15 residues. CDR3 sequence (DNA): TGTGCCAGCAGTGCCGACGGTAGCTCCTACAATGAGCAGTTCTTC. It specifies CASSADGSSYNEQFF.

The chain employs TRBV4-3 and TRBJ1-5, with D perhaps matching TRBD1 (6 bases). Between the trimmed V and J ends, which lost 0 bases and 7 bases, there was a span of 16 bases. The CDR3 is made up of 16 amino acids. Germline V gives CDR1 LGHNA, CDR2 YSLEER. CDR3 protein: CASSQDRSTGNQPQHF. The CDR3 DNA reads TGCGCCAGCAGCCAAGATCGATCTACAGGGAACCAGCCCCAGCATTTT.

The chain carries TRBV28 and TRBJ2-7, with D hard to call. CDR1 MDHEN and CDR2 SYDVKM come from the germline V gene. CDR3 length equals 14 residues. Trimming took 3 bases from V and 0 from J, leaving 9 bases between them. The CDR3 region is CASSFRVSSYEQYF. The CDR3 region has the DNA TGTGCCAGCAGTTTTAGGGTAAGCTCCTACGAGCAGTACTTC. The full variable domain, rest sourced from reference TRBV28 and TRBJ2-7, is DVKVTQSSRYLVKRTGEKVFLECVQDMDHENMFWYRQDPGLGLRLIYFSYDVKMKEKGDIPEGYSVSREKKERFSLILESASTNQTSMYLCASSFRVSSYEQYFGPGTRLTVT.

This clone was observed a handful of times. The genes are TRBV28 and TRBJ1-2, with D unclear. Trimming pared 7 bases from V and 3 bases from J, leaving 12 bases between. Germline V gives CDR1 MDHEN, CDR2 SYDVKM. CDR3 size: 13 residues. The CDR3 DNA reads as TGTGCCAGCACGGTGGAGGGCGACTATGGCTACACCTTC. Amino acid sequence: CASTVEGDYGYTF.